The 3 T cell receptor beta chains given below trace back to one sample, sequenced in a study of immune heterogeneity within non-small cell lung tumors. The TCR beta CDR3 region underwent multiplex PCR amplification with 32 V and 13 J primers. Each CDR3 protein gets one entry after TCRdb re-called the multiplex PCR reads with MiXCR. The table has around 3,000 distinct CDR3 sequences, nearly 45% seen once. Bulk tumor genomic DNA served as template, at roughly 600 ng per sample. Far-apart biopsies, several per primary tumor, were taken during surgery. It was patients with untreated, newly diagnosed non-small cell lung cancer who underwent curative surgery. Material for sequencing was lung tumor tissue. The receptor set was obtained from a man aged 60 to 75 with non-small cell lung cancer.

The chain uses TRBV3-1 and TRBJ2-5; D might be TRBD2 (6 bases). V lost 6 bases, J lost 1 base, and 15 bases lay in between. CDR1 is LGHDT, CDR2 YNNKEL, per germline (reference sequence). The CDR3 loop spans 15 amino acids. The chain's CDR3 is CASRQQRDFQETQYF. The DNA of the CDR3 is TGTGCCAGCAGGCAACAACGGGACTTCCAAGAGACCCAGTACTTC.

A note on this clonotype: At one of its ends the junction is not consistent with the germline gene, which may arise from a read error. Here the CDR3 reads CASSYSGRPGGKLSF. In DNA form, the CDR3 reads TGTGCCAGCAGTTATTCGGGACGACCCGGCGGAAAACTGTCTTTT. This rearrangement joins TRBV6-5 to TRBJ1-4; D possibly corresponds to TRBD1 (5 bases). This CDR3 contains 15 residues. Germline values: CDR1 MNHEY, CDR2 SVGAGI.

This sequence joins TRBV2 and TRBJ1-2; 7 bases map to TRBD1. The ends lost 5 bases at V and 6 bases at J; junction bases unmatched: 9. The germline V gene encodes CDR1 SNHLY and CDR2 FYNNEI. The CDR3 consists of 14 residues. This CDR3 is CASSKTGREDGYTF. The CDR3 coding sequence is TGTGCCAGCAGTAAGACAGGGCGCGAAGATGGCTACACCTTC.